A single sample gave rise to the 10 T cell receptor beta chains below, sequenced in a study of blood T cell repertoires in COVID-19 (dated by TCRdb to between 2020 and 2021). Receptors were amplified or captured by the immunoSEQ multiplex PCR assay. Not all clones reach the TCRdb copy of this immuneACCESS table, which keeps in-frame sequences only. Checked studies attribute under half of the gap to unresolved V genes and leave the rest unexplained. The sample has 80,000 to 100,000 clones on record, 60% to 85% of them singletons. The ten largest make up 15% to 20% of the sample. Input material: peripheral blood. The receptors were sampled from a human donor in a cohort sampled during active COVID-19.

The chain joins TRBV5-1 to TRBJ2-7; D not resolved. Germline V gives CDR1 SGHRS, CDR2 YFSETQ. Trimming removed 2 bases at V and 4 bases at J, with 7 bases between. This CDR3 contains 12 residues. The CDR3 region is CASSFDTYEQYF. The CDR3 coding sequence is TGCGCCAGCAGCTTCGACACATACGAGCAGTACTTC.

This rearrangement joins TRBV5-6 to TRBJ2-7; the D gene is possibly TRBD2 (6 bases). The CDR3 loop spans 15 amino acids. Germline lookup yields CDR1 SGHDT and CDR2 YYEEEE. V was trimmed by 0 bases and J by 7 bases, leaving 17 bases between them. CDR3 nucleotide sequence: TGTGCCAGCAGCTTGGGAGGGAGGACTACGGGGGAGCAGTACTTC. Residues: CASSLGGRTTGEQYF.

This clone showed up many times. This chain uses TRBV19 with TRBJ1-1; D is possibly TRBD1 (5 bases). Germline V CDR1 and CDR2: LNHDA, SQIVND (reference sequence). This CDR3 contains 15 residues. Trimming stripped 6 bases from V and 1 base from J, with 15 bases between. CDR3 DNA sequence: TGTGCCAGTAGGGGGGGTCGACTTGGGAACACTGAAGCTTTCTTT. It translates to CASRGGRLGNTEAFF.

The gene calls are TRBV24-1 and TRBJ2-3; 7 bases match TRBD2. The CDR3 length is 16 residues. Trimming removed 4 bases from V and 1 base from J; junction bases left unmatched: 7. Germline V lookup: CDR1 KGHDR, CDR2 SFDVKD. The CDR3 DNA is TGTGCCACCAGTGAACGTATGGCGGGGGGCACAGATACGCAGTATTTT. This codes for CATSERMAGGTDTQYF.

This rearrangement joins TRBV5-4 to TRBJ2-3; 8 bases are a match to TRBD2. Per the germline V gene, CDR1 is SGHNT and CDR2 is YYREEE (reference sequence). The trim removed 5 bases at V and 0 bases at J, leaving 8 bases unmatched. The CDR3 covers 16 residues. CDR3 protein: CASRGGAGASTDTQYF. CDR3 sequence (DNA): TGTGCCAGCAGGGGGGGAGCGGGGGCCAGCACAGATACGCAGTATTTT.

The chain couples TRBV5-6 to TRBJ1-4; 8 bases fit TRBD1. Trimming at V came to 4 bases and at J to 8 bases, leaving 7 bases not matched to a gene. This CDR3 comprises 14 residues. CDR1 and CDR2 (germline): SGHDT, YYEEEE. CDR3 DNA sequence: TGTGCCAGCAGCGTCAGACAGGGGCGGGAAAAACTGTTTTTT. It is translated as CASSVRQGREKLFF.

The gene calls are TRBV9 and TRBJ2-3, with 7 bases identical to TRBD2. The ends lost 0 bases at V and 2 bases at J; junction bases unmatched: 6. There are 16 residues in the CDR3. Germline V gives CDR1 SGDLS, CDR2 YYNGEE. CDR3 amino acids: CASSVGTSGITDTQYF. The CDR3 coding sequence is TGTGCCAGCAGCGTAGGAACCAGCGGGATCACAGATACGCAGTATTTT.

The chain couples TRBV12-3 or TRBV12-4 to TRBJ2-5, with a tentative D call TRBD2 (5 bases). The CDR3 has 13 amino acids. V lost 10 bases and J 3 bases, leaving 15 bases between the germline ends. CDR3 loop: CATCRENEETQYF. For the CDR3, the DNA is TGTGCCACTTGTAGGGAGAACGAAGAGACCCAGTACTTC.

The gene calls are TRBV19 and TRBJ2-2; the match to TRBD1 covers 11 bases. Germline CDR1 LNHDA, CDR2 SQIVND (reference sequence). The CDR3 spans 16 residues. The trim removed 5 bases at V and 7 bases at J, leaving 9 bases unmatched. The CDR3 region is CASSFRTGGAGGELFF. In DNA form, the CDR3 reads TGTGCCAGTAGTTTCCGGACAGGGGGCGCCGGCGGGGAGCTGTTTTTT.

This chain links TRBV7-6 with TRBJ2-5; 9 nucleotides agree with TRBD2. The germline CDR1 and CDR2 sequences are SGHVS and FNYEAQ. The junction had 5 bases not matched to a gene; V was cut back by 5 bases and J by 1 base. The CDR3 is 15 residues long. CDR3 DNA: TGTGCCAGCAGCATCCTAGCGGGGCCCCAAGAGACCCAGTACTTC. This sequence encodes CASSILAGPQETQYF.